The rows below give T cell receptor beta chains drawn from one sample of a study of blood T cell repertoires in COVID-19. Here immunoSEQ multiplex PCR was the method, and the copy in TCRdb shows in-frame clones only, minus some. The sample has about 82,000 clones; about 83% are singletons. Sequenced sample: peripheral blood. The receptor set was obtained from a woman aged 60-70 years with acute or convalescent COVID-19. CDR3s include the opening cysteine and the closing phenylalanine or tryptophan. The order of the fields is clone size, J gene, D gene, V gene, CDR3 protein, CDR3 DNA. A D gene is named only where the DNA matches it firmly. The size field is filled for only some rows; it gives once, few, many or a size class.

clone_size: NA; j_call: TRBJ2-2; d_call: TRBD2; v_call: TRBV3-1/TRBV3-2; cdr3_aa: CASISLAGSTGELFF; cdr3_nt: TGTGCCAGCATCTCACTAGCGGGAAGTACCGGGGAGCTGTTTTTT
clone_size: NA; j_call: TRBJ1-2; d_call: TRBD1; v_call: TRBV11-2; cdr3_aa: CASSLSAGQPYGYTF; cdr3_nt: TGTGCCAGCAGCCTCTCCGCGGGACAGCCTTATGGCTACACCTTC
clone_size: NA; j_call: TRBJ1-6; d_call: TRBD1; v_call: TRBV30; cdr3_aa: CAWSIQGSSYNSPLHF; cdr3_nt: TGTGCCTGGAGTATACAGGGGAGCTCCTATAATTCACCCCTCCACTTT
clone_size: NA; j_call: TRBJ2-2; d_call: NA; v_call: TRBV5-4; cdr3_aa: CASSLDSEGPTGELFF; cdr3_nt: TGTGCCAGCAGCTTGGACTCGGAGGGACCGACCGGGGAGCTGTTTTTT
clone_size: NA; j_call: TRBJ1-2; d_call: NA; v_call: TRBV5-1; cdr3_aa: CASSLAGRLDGYTF; cdr3_nt: TGCGCCAGCAGCTTGGCCGGGAGGCTCGATGGCTACACCTTC
clone_size: NA; j_call: TRBJ1-3; d_call: NA; v_call: TRBV7-9; cdr3_aa: CAGGRDTVGNTIYF; cdr3_nt: TGTGCCGGAGGACGGGACACGGTAGGAAACACCATATATTTT
clone_size: few; j_call: TRBJ2-3; d_call: TRBD2; v_call: TRBV10-2; cdr3_aa: CASSYWSGGEDTQYF; cdr3_nt: TGCGCCAGCAGCTATTGGAGCGGGGGGGAAGATACGCAGTATTTT
clone_size: NA; j_call: TRBJ2-7; d_call: TRBD2; v_call: TRBV3-1/TRBV3-2; cdr3_aa: CASSQEDLSGGVAYEQYF; cdr3_nt: TGTGCCAGCAGCCAAGAGGACCTTAGCGGGGGGGTTGCCTACGAGCAGTACTTC
clone_size: once; j_call: TRBJ1-3; d_call: NA; v_call: TRBV7-8; cdr3_aa: CASSRAALASSGNTIYF; cdr3_nt: TGTGCCAGCAGCCGAGCGGCCCTTGCCTCCTCTGGAAACACCATATATTTT
clone_size: few; j_call: TRBJ2-7; d_call: TRBD1; v_call: TRBV3-1/TRBV3-2; cdr3_aa: CASSQAGQSYEQYF; cdr3_nt: TGTGCCAGCAGCCAAGCGGGACAGAGCTACGAGCAGTACTTC
clone_size: few; j_call: TRBJ2-7; d_call: NA; v_call: TRBV24-1; cdr3_aa: CATSDGLAGQYF; cdr3_nt: TGTGCCACCAGTGATGGCCTGGCGGGGCAGTACTTC
clone_size: NA; j_call: TRBJ1-1; d_call: NA; v_call: TRBV19; cdr3_aa: CASSASDIGSTEAFF; cdr3_nt: TGTGCCAGTAGTGCTTCAGACATAGGAAGCACTGAAGCTTTCTTT
clone_size: NA; j_call: TRBJ1-2; d_call: NA; v_call: TRBV6-5; cdr3_aa: CASSRRSGVSYGYTF; cdr3_nt: TGTGCCAGCAGTCGCCGTTCAGGGGTGTCCTATGGCTACACCTTC
clone_size: NA; j_call: TRBJ1-1; d_call: NA; v_call: TRBV5-1; cdr3_aa: CASSLGRGVGNTEAFF; cdr3_nt: TGCGCCAGCAGCTTGGGGCGGGGTGTGGGGAACACTGAAGCTTTCTTT
clone_size: NA; j_call: TRBJ1-2; d_call: TRBD1; v_call: TRBV5-6; cdr3_aa: CASSLWDRIDYGYTF; cdr3_nt: TGTGCCAGCAGCTTATGGGACAGAATTGACTATGGCTACACCTTC
clone_size: once; j_call: TRBJ2-3; d_call: TRBD2; v_call: TRBV9; cdr3_aa: CASSVDPAGGSRDTQYF; cdr3_nt: TGTGCCAGCAGCGTCGACCCAGCGGGGGGTTCTAGAGATACGCAGTATTTT
clone_size: NA; j_call: TRBJ1-1; d_call: NA; v_call: TRBV24-1; cdr3_aa: CAAIRAAFF; cdr3_nt: TGTGCCGCCATCAGGGCGGCTTTCTTT
clone_size: NA; j_call: TRBJ2-1; d_call: TRBD1; v_call: TRBV20-1; cdr3_aa: CSASDPGQGLDEQFF; cdr3_nt: TGCAGTGCTAGTGATCCGGGACAGGGTTTAGATGAGCAGTTCTTC
clone_size: NA; j_call: TRBJ1-1; d_call: TRBD1; v_call: TRBV25-1; cdr3_aa: CASSGQGVNTEAFF; cdr3_nt: TGTGCCAGCAGCGGACAGGGTGTGAACACTGAAGCTTTCTTT
clone_size: NA; j_call: TRBJ1-3; d_call: NA; v_call: TRBV5-6; cdr3_aa: CASSLRGRNTIYF; cdr3_nt: TGTGCCAGCAGCTTGAGGGGGAGAAACACCATATATTTT
clone_size: NA; j_call: TRBJ2-5; d_call: NA; v_call: TRBV5-1; cdr3_aa: CASTRDPSGETQYF; cdr3_nt: TGCGCCAGCACGCGGGACCCGAGTGGAGAGACCCAGTACTTC
clone_size: NA; j_call: TRBJ2-7; d_call: NA; v_call: TRBV2; cdr3_aa: CASSDQARSYEQYF; cdr3_nt: TGTGCCAGCAGTGACCAGGCCCGATCCTACGAGCAGTACTTC
clone_size: once; j_call: TRBJ2-7; d_call: NA; v_call: TRBV30; cdr3_aa: CAWSVRGAEQYF; cdr3_nt: TGTGCCTGGAGTGTACGGGGGGCCGAGCAGTACTTC
clone_size: NA; j_call: TRBJ1-1; d_call: NA; v_call: TRBV14; cdr3_aa: CASSLGGGNRAEAFF; cdr3_nt: TGTGCCAGCAGCCTCGGAGGTGGGAATAGGGCTGAAGCTTTCTTT